A single sample is the source of the 19 T cell receptor beta chains below, sequenced in a study of T cell responses to AZD1222 COVID-19 vaccine. Produced via immunoSEQ multiplex PCR; TCRdb's table is partial and in-frame only. The repertoire holds about 130,000 clones, with roughly 88% as singletons. Sequencing was performed on peripheral blood, taken on day 0 of MenACWY control vaccination. All receptors derive from an adult in good health.

The J gene is TRBJ2-7, the V gene TRBV4-1, with TRBD2 identical over 13 bases. The CDR3 spans 15 residues. Germline trimming cut 4 bases from V and 6 bases from J; bases unmatched to any gene: 6. CDR1 is MGHRA and CDR2 is YSYEKL in the germline V gene. For the CDR3, the DNA is TGCGCCAGCAGCCTTGGGACTAGCGGGATAGGCGAGCAGTACTTC. Residues: CASSLGTSGIGEQYF.

This chain joins TRBV30 and TRBJ1-3; possible D gene TRBD1, 5 bases. The CDR3 has 12 residues. The germline gives CDR1 GTSNPN, CDR2 SVGIG (reference sequence). V shed 7 bases and J shed 0 bases, with 7 bases lying between them. This CDR3 reads CASGFSGNTIYF. The CDR3 DNA sequence: TGTGCCTCAGGGTTCTCTGGAAACACCATATATTTT.

V and J are TRBV24-1 and TRBJ2-1; TRBD2 aligns across 11 bases. The CDR3 has 16 residues. J was trimmed by 5 bases and V by 4 bases; bases with no gene match: 6. Looked up from germline, CDR1 is KGHDR and CDR2 is SFDVKD. CDR3 in amino acids: CATSDLLAGVDNEQFF. As DNA, the CDR3 is TGTGCCACCAGTGACCTACTAGCGGGAGTAGACAATGAGCAGTTCTTC.

The rearrangement links TRBV5-4 to TRBJ2-7; 11 bases are a match to TRBD1. Germline trimming cut 5 bases from V and 6 bases from J; bases unmatched to any gene: 10. This CDR3 has 15 amino acids. Germline V CDR1 and CDR2: SGHNT, YYREEE (reference sequence). CDR3 residues: CASSSGTGGLREQYF. CDR3 nucleotides: TGTGCCAGCAGTTCCGGGACAGGGGGTTTGCGCGAGCAGTACTTC.

V usage is TRBV5-5 and J usage is TRBJ2-1; 8 bases line up with TRBD1. Germline values: CDR1 SGHKS, CDR2 YYEKEE (reference sequence). V lost 3 bases, J lost 13 bases, and 12 bases stayed unmatched. The CDR3 loop spans 14 amino acids. CDR3 sequence: CASSSTPGTGLQFF. In nucleotides, the CDR3 is TGTGCCAGCAGCTCGACGCCGGGGACAGGACTCCAGTTCTTC.

The V and J genes are TRBV3-1 (or the pseudogene TRBV3-2) and TRBJ1-4; 8 bases are shared with TRBD1. V trimming: 5 bases; J trimming: 4 bases; junction bases outside the gene matches: 6. The V gene's germline CDR1 is LGHDT and CDR2 YNNKEL (reference sequence). This CDR3 has 15 residues. The CDR3 DNA follows: TGTGCCAGCAGCACCCACAGGGGGGTTAATGAAAAACTGTTTTTT. It translates to CASSTHRGVNEKLFF.

The genes are TRBV30 and TRBJ2-1, with D perhaps matching TRBD2 (5 bases). Germline values: CDR1 GTSNPN, CDR2 SVGIG (reference sequence). V lost 2 bases and J lost 2, with 13 bases in between. The CDR3 length is 15 residues. The CDR3 DNA sequence: TGTGCCTGGAGTTTACTGAGCGGCCCCTACAATGAGCAGTTCTTC. It specifies CAWSLLSGPYNEQFF.

This clone was counted once. The V gene is TRBV27, the J gene TRBJ2-7; tentatively, D is TRBD2 (6 bases). The ends were cut back, 2 bases at V and 4 bases at J, with 6 bases in the middle. The CDR3 extends over 12 amino acids. Germline V gene data show CDR1 as MNHEY and CDR2 as SMNVEV (reference sequence). CDR3 region: CASSLGGYEQYF. CDR3 coding DNA: TGTGCCAGCAGTTTAGGGGGGTACGAGCAGTACTTC.

The V gene is TRBV19, the J gene TRBJ2-7; D is perhaps TRBD1 (5 bases). The CDR3 contains 15 residues. V dropped 1 base and J dropped 2 bases, with 12 bases sitting between them. Per the germline V gene, CDR1 is LNHDA and CDR2 is SQIVND (reference sequence). CDR3 bases: TGTGCCAGTAGTATAGGTCCGGCCAGGGCCTACGAGCAGTACTTC. This sequence encodes CASSIGPARAYEQYF. The full variable domain, its missing parts supplied by reference TRBV19 and TRBJ2-7, is DGGITQSPKYLFRKEGQNVTLSCEQNLNHDAMYWYRQDPGQGLRLIYYSQIVNDFQKGDIAEGYSVSREKKESFPLTVTSAQKNPTAFYLCASSIGPARAYEQYFGPGTRLTVT.

The gene calls are TRBV5-5 and TRBJ2-2, with a possible D match to TRBD1 (5 bases). CDR3 size: 14 residues. Trimming left V 3 bases short and J 6 bases short, with 12 bases between. The germline CDR1 and CDR2 sequences are SGHKS and YYEKEE (reference sequence). The CDR3 protein is CASSSRVTPGELFF. The CDR3 bases are TGTGCCAGCAGCTCCAGGGTAACCCCCGGGGAGCTGTTTTTT.

J is TRBJ1-3 and V is TRBV7-9; D not resolved. Germline V gene lookup returns CDR1 SEHNR and CDR2 FQNEAQ (reference sequence). V was cut by 5 bases and J by 4 bases, with 21 bases left in between. The CDR3 runs to 17 residues. CDR3 loop: CASSPRAARRGGNTIYF. The CDR3 nucleotides are TGTGCCAGCAGCCCTAGGGCCGCCAGGAGAGGAGGAAACACCATATATTTT.

This clone was observed a single time. The rearrangement links TRBV3-1 (or the pseudogene TRBV3-2) to TRBJ1-6; no clear D. Germline V lookup: CDR1 LGHDT, CDR2 YNNKEL (reference sequence). There are 13 residues in the CDR3. V was cut by 0 bases and J by 7 bases, with 4 bases left in between. The CDR3 DNA follows: TGTGCCAGCAGCCAAGATCGGAATTCACCCCTCCACTTT. Its translation is CASSQDRNSPLHF.

The chain is built from TRBV6-5 and TRBJ1-3; TRBD1 agrees at 7 bases. This CDR3 contains 14 residues. With V trimmed by 9 bases and J by 0 bases, 5 bases remained unmatched. CDR1 is MNHEY, CDR2 SVGAGI, per germline. The CDR3 sequence is CASTGTASGNTIYF. CDR3 in DNA: TGTGCCAGTACTGGGACAGCCTCTGGAAACACCATATATTTT.

This clone came up once. This sequence joins TRBV30 and TRBJ1-5; 10 nucleotides line up with TRBD1. V lost 0 bases, J lost 7 bases, and 3 bases stayed unmatched. CDR1 and CDR2 (germline): GTSNPN, SVGIG (reference sequence). The CDR3 runs to 14 residues. CDR3 bases: TGTGCCTGGAGTGTACAGACAGGGGGCCAGCCCCAGCATTTT. Residues: CAWSVQTGGQPQHF.

The V and J genes are TRBV3-1 (or the pseudogene TRBV3-2) and TRBJ2-5, with D perhaps assigned TRBD1 or TRBD2 (5 bases each). V lost 4 bases and J 2 bases, leaving 11 bases between the germline ends. The length of the CDR3 is 14 residues. CDR1 and CDR2 from the germline V gene are LGHDT and YNNKEL (reference sequence). CDR3 amino acids: CASSPQGVQETQYF. CDR3 DNA sequence: TGTGCCAGCAGCCCGCAGGGAGTACAAGAGACCCAGTACTTC.

V usage is TRBV9 and J usage is TRBJ2-5, with D maybe TRBD1 (5 bases). Germline loops: CDR1 SGDLS, CDR2 YYNGEE. With 0 bases removed from V and 3 bases from J, the gap between germline ends came to 12 bases. The CDR3 has 15 amino acids. The CDR3 DNA reads as TGTGCCAGCAGCGTAGAGGGGTGGGGCAAAGAGACCCAGTACTTC. Translation: CASSVEGWGKETQYF.

This chain links TRBV28 with TRBJ2-7, with D unclear. The germline CDR1 and CDR2 sequences are MDHEN and SYDVKM. The germline V and J ends were trimmed by 6 bases and 8 bases, with 14 bases remaining between them. The CDR3 length is 12 residues. CDR3: CASRSPLRQQYF. Here the CDR3 DNA reads TGTGCCAGCAGGTCCCCCCTACGACAGCAGTACTTC.

This clone was seen a few times. The gene calls are TRBV6-5 and TRBJ2-7; TRBD1 matches 9 bases. Germline values: CDR1 MNHEY, CDR2 SVGAGI. V lost 7 bases to trimming and J lost 3 bases; unmatched junction nucleotides: 10. This CDR3 has 15 residues. Written as DNA, the CDR3 is TGTGCCAGCATCAACTTCGGGACAGGGATCTACGAGCAGTACTTC. As protein: CASINFGTGIYEQYF.

This clone turned up a few times. The chain links TRBV28 to TRBJ1-5; 9 nucleotides agree with TRBD1. Germline V gene data show CDR1 as MDHEN and CDR2 as SYDVKM. The CDR3 loop spans 14 amino acids. J lost 6 bases, V lost 5 bases, and 5 bases had no gene match. The CDR3 nucleotides read TGTGCCAGCAGTAAACAGGGGGCTGGTCAGCCCCAGCATTTT. Translation gives CASSKQGAGQPQHF.